This section outlines one T cell receptor (beta chain) sequence together with its context. Sequenced by immunoSEQ multiplex PCR; TCRdb stores in-frame clones only, minus some. The table shows about 500,000 clones, with approximately 78% occurring only once. This sample is part of a study of shared T cell receptors in the human thymus. Germline V lookup: CDR1 GTSNPN, CDR2 SVGIG (reference sequence). V was clipped by 0 bases and J by 5 bases, with 19 bases between them. The CDR3 is 16 residues long. These data are also associated with another study on human thymus T cells.

Sequencing input: thymocytes. The chain joins TRBV30 to TRBJ2-5; D gene ambiguous. The sequence came from a boy younger than two with a congenital heart defect. CDR3 in DNA: TGTGCCTGGAGTGTACAAGGAGCGCCGTACAATGAGACCCAGTACTTC. Its translation: CAWSVQGAPYNETQYF. Full variable domain (outside the CDR3, taken from reference TRBV30 and TRBJ2-5): SQTIHQWPATLVQPVGSPLSLECTVEGTSNPNLYWYRQAAGRGLQLLFYSVGIGQISSEVPQNLSASRPQDRQFILSSKKLLLSDSGFYLCAWSVQGAPYNETQYFGPGTRLLVL.